This record looks at one T cell receptor beta chain sequence and its context. Its antigen is not identified. Germline trimming cut 2 bases from V and 3 bases from J; bases unmatched to any gene: 9. The CDR3 consists of 16 residues. Germline CDR1 and CDR2: MNHEY and SVGAGI. The sample originates from a study of T cell clonotyping in hematopoietic cell transplantation. Study conclusions and caveats: Higher Inverse Simpson Index values in graft donor and pretransplant recipient predicted broader posttransplant TCR diversity.

Clones were sequenced by immunoSEQ multiplex PCR, and TCRdb holds only the in-frame ones, with some missing. The sample has more than 65,000 clones, just under 95% seen once; the top ten hold about 1.5%. The chain employs TRBV6-5 and TRBJ2-7; 8 bases align to TRBD2. This TCR derives from a man aged 50-59 years in good health. Some clones in this sample may be carry-over from other donors' samples. The sample taken for sequencing was peripheral blood mononuclear cells. This CDR3 is CASSYHHGSGNYEQYF. The CDR3, as DNA: TGTGCCAGCAGTTACCACCACGGTAGCGGGAACTACGAGCAGTACTTC.